This entry lists 7 T cell receptor beta chains sequenced from one sample in a study of T cell responses to AZD1222 COVID-19 vaccine. This table comes from immunoSEQ multiplex PCR, and its TCRdb copy is limited to in-frame clones, with some not included. The table includes about 130,000 clones, 70% to 90% detected once. The specimen comprised peripheral blood, sampled on day 0 of AZD1222 vaccination. These receptor sequences come from an adult in good health.

The chain uses TRBV28 and TRBJ2-5; perhaps TRBD1 as D (5 bases). This CDR3 has 13 residues. The ends were cut back, 10 bases at V and 5 bases at J, with 17 bases in the middle. From germline, CDR1 is MDHEN and CDR2 SYDVKM. In nucleotides, the CDR3 is TGTGCCACCAGCTTCAGGGCCCCTGAGACCCAGTACTTC. Its protein is CATSFRAPETQYF.

The chain is built from TRBV6-6 and TRBJ1-4; 8 bases align to TRBD1. The germline gives CDR1 MNHNY, CDR2 SVGAGI (reference sequence). This CDR3 spans 14 amino acids. Trimming took 0 bases from V and 7 from J; bases not matched to a gene: 1. CDR3: CASSYSTGGEKLFF. DNA for the CDR3: TGTGCCAGCAGTTACTCAACAGGGGGTGAAAAACTGTTTTTT.

The V and J genes are TRBV9 and TRBJ1-3; a possible D gene is TRBD1 (6 bases). CDR3 size: 15 residues. Germline V gives CDR1 SGDLS, CDR2 YYNGEE. Trimming cost V 0 bases and J 0 bases, with 7 bases left between them. Here the CDR3 reads CASSVGTVSGNTIYF. The CDR3 coding sequence is TGTGCCAGCAGCGTAGGGACAGTCTCTGGAAACACCATATATTTT. Drawing the rest from reference TRBV9 and TRBJ1-3, the complete variable domain is DSGVTQTPKHLITATGQRVTLRCSPRSGDLSVYWYQQSLDQGLQFLIQYYNGEERAKGNILERFSAQQFPDLHSELNLSSLELGDSALYFCASSVGTVSGNTIYFGEGSWLTVV.

The rearrangement links TRBV7-9 to TRBJ2-7; no clear D gene. CDR1 and CDR2 (germline): SEHNR, FQNEAQ (reference sequence). CDR3 size: 14 residues. V was pared by 7 bases and J by 4 bases, with 17 bases between. In DNA, the CDR3 is TGTGCCAGCACCCTAGTCGGGCACAAATACGAGCAGTACTTC. This encodes CASTLVGHKYEQYF.

This clone was seen once. The chain links TRBV10-3 to TRBJ2-2; 7 bases agree with TRBD1. The ends lost 4 bases at V and 4 bases at J; junction bases unmatched: 6. The CDR3 is made up of 15 amino acids. Germline V gives CDR1 ENHRY, CDR2 SYGVKD. Here the CDR3 reads CAISGGPGGTGELFF. The DNA of the CDR3 is TGTGCCATCAGTGGGGGGCCAGGGGGCACCGGGGAGCTGTTTTTT.

In this sample, this clone turned up a few times. The V gene is TRBV29-1, the J gene TRBJ2-1, with TRBD1 identical over 8 bases. V gave up 3 bases and J gave up 6 bases; unmatched junction bases: 4. The CDR3 consists of 13 residues. Germline values: CDR1 SQVTM, CDR2 ANQGSEA. The CDR3 sequence is CSVDRTGPNEQFF. The CDR3 DNA follows: TGCAGCGTTGACAGGACAGGGCCCAATGAGCAGTTCTTC.

The CDR3 DNA follows: TGCGCCAGCAGCCCCCAGAGTGGAGGGGCGCGTGAAGAGCAGTACTTC. Protein product: CASSPQSGGAREEQYF. The rearrangement joins TRBV4-1 to TRBJ2-7; the D gene is possibly TRBD2 (6 bases). This CDR3 spans 16 amino acids. V was clipped by 4 bases and J by 7 bases, with 23 bases between them. Germline values: CDR1 MGHRA, CDR2 YSYEKL.